The following is a TCR beta chain sequence with its context. Its target is not known. Only in-frame clones appear in the TCRdb table, and some are missing; sequencing was by immunoSEQ multiplex PCR. The sample records more than 40,000 clones, about 86% being singletons. The sample belongs to a study of PD-L1 blockade in urothelial cancer. The wider study: Blood was evaluated 3 weeks (second dose) and 6 weeks after therapy began. Blood samples had a median of 141,255 T cells, some 83,000 unique TCRs, and clonality 0.075 to 0.095.

General study points: Durable benefit was linked to greater 3-week expansion of tumor-associated blood clones.

The CDR3 is 14 residues long. V was clipped by 5 bases and J by 4 bases; unmatched bases: 6. CDR1 and CDR2 from the germline V gene are KGHSH and LQKENI. This TCR came from a man in his sixties with urothelial cancer. The material was PBMCs, obtained around atezolizumab (anti-PD-L1) treatment. The chain uses TRBV18 and TRBJ2-5; 8 bases match TRBD1. The CDR3 reads CASSSTGVRETQYF. CDR3 DNA: TGTGCCAGCTCATCGACAGGGGTTCGAGAGACCCAGTACTTC.